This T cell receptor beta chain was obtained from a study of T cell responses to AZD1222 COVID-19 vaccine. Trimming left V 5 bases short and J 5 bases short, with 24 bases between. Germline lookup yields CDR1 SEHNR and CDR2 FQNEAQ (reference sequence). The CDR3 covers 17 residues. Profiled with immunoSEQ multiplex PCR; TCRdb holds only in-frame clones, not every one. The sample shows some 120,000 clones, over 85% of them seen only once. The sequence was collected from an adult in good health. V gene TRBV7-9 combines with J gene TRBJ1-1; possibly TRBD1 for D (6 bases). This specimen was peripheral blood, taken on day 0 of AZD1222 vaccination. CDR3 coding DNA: TGTGCCAGCAGCCCGCCGACGGGGGCGAGTGGGGGGACTGAAGCTTTCTTT. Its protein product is CASSPPTGASGGTEAFF.